The 10 T cell receptor beta chains below were found in one sample sequenced in a study of blood T cell repertoires in COVID-19. Only in-frame clones appear in the TCRdb table, and some are missing; sequencing was by immunoSEQ multiplex PCR. The sample comprises about 220,000 clones, about 85% of which are singletons, and approximately 2.6% rests with the top ten. Sequencing input: peripheral blood. The source of these receptors is a man in his fifties who had recovered from COVID-19.

The V gene is TRBV12-2, the J gene TRBJ2-7; TRBD2 was called by the table and not checked on the DNA. TRBV12-2 is described as a pseudogene. The CDR3 is 14 amino acids. The CDR3 is CASRTGTSDYEQYF. CDR3 DNA: TGTGCAAGTCGCACAGGGACTAGCGACTACGAGCAGTACTTC.

The chain joins TRBV27 to TRBJ1-4; D is possibly TRBD1 (5 bases). CDR1 is MNHEY, CDR2 SMNVEV, per germline (reference sequence). The CDR3 has 16 residues. V was trimmed by 4 bases and J by 0 bases, leaving 12 bases between them. The CDR3 DNA reads TGTGCCAGCAGTTCCGCCCCAGGGCCAACTAATGAAAAACTGTTTTTT. Translated, it gives CASSSAPGPTNEKLFF.

This clone has only a few counts. The chain combines TRBV19 with TRBJ1-6, with D tentatively TRBD1 (6 bases). The CDR3 spans 12 residues. Between the trimmed V and J ends, which lost 7 bases and 7 bases, there was a span of 8 bases. Per the germline V gene, CDR1 is LNHDA and CDR2 is SQIVND (reference sequence). Written as DNA, the CDR3 is TGTGCCAGTACCCAGGGGAATTCACCCCTCCACTTT. This translates into CASTQGNSPLHF.

CDR3 in DNA: TGCAGTGCTAGTTTGGGGACAGGGAACTATGGCTACACCTTC. Amino acid sequence: CSASLGTGNYGYTF. V usage is TRBV20-1 and J usage is TRBJ1-2, with 9 positions matching TRBD1. Per germline, CDR1 DFQATT and CDR2 SNEGSKA (reference sequence). V dropped 3 bases and J dropped 2; count of bases not matched to a gene: 4. The CDR3 extends over 14 amino acids.

The chain links TRBV7-2 to TRBJ2-7; 11 bases map to TRBD2. This CDR3 region has 18 residues. Germline-derived CDR1 and CDR2 are SGHTA and FQGNSA. V shed 1 base and J 7 bases; nucleotides not matched to a gene: 15. The DNA for the CDR3 is TGTGCCAGCAGCTTAGGTACTAGCGGGAGATCGAGGGGAGAGGAGCAGTACTTC. Protein: CASSLGTSGRSRGEEQYF.

The chain couples TRBV27 to TRBJ2-7; a weak D match, TRBD2 (6 bases). This CDR3 is 15 amino acids long. V shed 7 bases and J shed 3 bases, with 19 bases lying between them. Germline V gives CDR1 MNHEY, CDR2 SMNVEV (reference sequence). CDR3 loop: CASKLSPAGLYEQYF. In DNA, the CDR3 is TGTGCCAGCAAACTTAGCCCAGCGGGCCTCTACGAGCAGTACTTC.

The chain employs TRBV28 and TRBJ2-6; TRBD1 might be the D (6 bases). Between the trimmed V and J ends, which lost 5 bases and 2 bases, there was a span of 13 bases. The CDR3 covers 16 residues. Germline V gene lookup returns CDR1 MDHEN and CDR2 SYDVKM. DNA for the CDR3: TGTGCCAGCAGTCGAGGGGGTAGCGCTGGGGCCAACGTCCTGACTTTC. It is translated as CASSRGGSAGANVLTF.

This chain uses TRBV16 with TRBJ2-7, with D perhaps matching TRBD2 (6 bases). The CDR3 loop spans 19 amino acids. Trimming left V 6 bases short and J 2 bases short, with 29 bases between. Germline V CDR1 and CDR2: KGHSY, FQNENV. The CDR3 loop is CASSPINRPVTRETYEQYF. In DNA, the CDR3 is TGTGCCAGCAGTCCCATCAATAGACCGGTGACCCGGGAGACCTACGAGCAGTACTTC.

The rearrangement joins TRBV2 to TRBJ2-2, with 7 positions matching TRBD1. There are 14 residues in the CDR3. V was clipped by 8 bases and J by 0 bases; unmatched bases: 3. From germline, CDR1 is SNHLY and CDR2 FYNNEI. This chain's CDR3 is CASRTGANTGELFF. In DNA form, the CDR3 reads TGTGCCAGCCGGACAGGAGCGAACACCGGGGAGCTGTTTTTT. Variable domain in full (rest from reference TRBV2 and TRBJ2-2): EPEVTQTPSHQVTQMGQEVILRCVPISNHLYFYWYRQILGQKVEFLVSFYNNEISEKSEIFDDQFSVERPDGSNFTLKIRSTKLEDSAMYFCASRTGANTGELFFGEGSRLTVL.

The chain employs TRBV5-1 and TRBJ2-3; possibly TRBD1 for D (5 bases). V lost 4 bases and J 2 bases, leaving 14 bases between the germline ends. This CDR3 spans 15 amino acids. Germline CDR1 is SGHRS and CDR2 is YFSETQ. CDR3: CASSASQVNTDTQYF. CDR3 DNA sequence: TGCGCCAGCAGCGCATCACAGGTAAACACAGATACGCAGTATTTT.